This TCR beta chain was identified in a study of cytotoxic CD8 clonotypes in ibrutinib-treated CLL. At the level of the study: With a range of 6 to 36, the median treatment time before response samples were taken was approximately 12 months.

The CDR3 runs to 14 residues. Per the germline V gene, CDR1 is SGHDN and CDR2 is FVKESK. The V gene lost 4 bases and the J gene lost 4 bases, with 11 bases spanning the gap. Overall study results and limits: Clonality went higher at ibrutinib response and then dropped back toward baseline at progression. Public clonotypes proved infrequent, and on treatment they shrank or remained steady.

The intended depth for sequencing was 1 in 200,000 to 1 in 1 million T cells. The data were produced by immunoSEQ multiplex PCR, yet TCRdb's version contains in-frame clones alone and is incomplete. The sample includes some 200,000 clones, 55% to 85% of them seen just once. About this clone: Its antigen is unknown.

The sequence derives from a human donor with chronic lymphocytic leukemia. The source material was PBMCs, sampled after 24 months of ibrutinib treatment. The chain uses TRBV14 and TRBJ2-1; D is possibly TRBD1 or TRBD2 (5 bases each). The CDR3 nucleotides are TGTGCCAGCAGCCCCCGGGGCCCTTACAATGAGCAGTTCTTC. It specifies CASSPRGPYNEQFF.